The subject of this entry is one TCR beta chain. This record belongs to a study of blood T cell repertoires in COVID-19. Clones were sequenced by immunoSEQ multiplex PCR, and TCRdb holds only the in-frame ones, with some missing. The table has roughly 280,000 clones, more than 75% seen once. The germline gives CDR1 LNHDA, CDR2 SQIVND (reference sequence). The CDR3 has 15 residues. V dropped 2 bases and J dropped 0 bases, with 11 bases sitting between them. The TCR sequence derives from a woman in her sixties with COVID-19, enrolled during active disease. The V and J genes are TRBV19 and TRBJ2-7; unclear D gene. Sequencing was performed on peripheral blood. CDR3 nucleotide sequence: TGTGCCAGTAGTATAACCGCACTTAGCTCCTACGAGCAGTACTTC. As protein: CASSITALSSYEQYF.